Presented here are 31 T cell receptor beta chains from one specimen sequenced in a study of blood T cell repertoires in COVID-19. Assay: immunoSEQ multiplex PCR; the TCRdb copy retains only in-frame clones and omits some. The data contain around 130,000 clones, roughly 88% of them singletons. Sequences were obtained from peripheral blood. The receptor source for this set is a man between 65 and 80 years old with active COVID-19.

The chain recombines TRBV28 with TRBJ2-7, with 8 bases fitting TRBD1. V dropped 5 bases and J dropped 1; count of bases not matched to a gene: 10. This CDR3 comprises 16 residues. Germline V lookup: CDR1 MDHEN, CDR2 SYDVKM. The CDR3 region is CASSPWTGKGSYEQYF. The DNA for the CDR3 is TGTGCCAGCAGTCCATGGACAGGGAAGGGGTCCTACGAGCAGTACTTC.

The chain has TRBV9 and TRBJ2-3, with D possibly matching TRBD2 (5 bases). Trimming took 0 bases from V and 3 from J, leaving 11 bases between them. CDR1 is SGDLS and CDR2 is YYNGEE in the germline V gene. The CDR3 contains 15 residues. CDR3 DNA sequence: TGTGCCAGCAGCGTAGAACCGGGAAGGACAGATACGCAGTATTTT. Translating it yields CASSVEPGRTDTQYF.

V is TRBV18 and J is TRBJ1-1, with no clear D. CDR1 is KGHSH, CDR2 LQKENI, per germline. The CDR3 spans 18 residues. Trimming stripped 3 bases from V and 5 bases from J, with 25 bases between. The CDR3 DNA is TGTGCCAGCTCACCCTTGGACGGGGTCACGGGTAAAGCAACTGAAGCTTTCTTT. Translating it yields CASSPLDGVTGKATEAFF.

The gene calls are TRBV6-5 and TRBJ2-5; D not certain. V was shortened by 5 bases and J by 2 bases, with 3 bases between the two germline ends. The CDR3 spans 11 residues. Germline values: CDR1 MNHEY, CDR2 SVGAGI. CDR3 sequence (DNA): TGTGCCAGCAGTCGTCAAGAGACCCAGTACTTC. Translated: CASSRQETQYF.

V is TRBV7-2 and J is TRBJ2-2, with 9 nucleotides matching TRBD1. J lost 4 bases, V lost 0 bases, and 9 bases had no gene match. The germline V gene has CDR1 SGHTA and CDR2 FQGNSA. The CDR3 totals 18 residues. The CDR3 reads CASSLALPGTGSTGELFF. CDR3 DNA: TGTGCCAGCAGCTTAGCTCTTCCCGGGACAGGGAGCACCGGGGAGCTGTTTTTT.

This clone was observed a few times. The CDR3 loop is CASSEFPGQGANEQFF. As DNA, the CDR3 is TGTGCCAGCAGTGAATTTCCGGGACAGGGGGCTAATGAGCAGTTCTTC. The chain is built from TRBV6-1 and TRBJ2-1, with TRBD1 matching over 12 bases. Germline values: CDR1 MNHNS, CDR2 SASEGT. Losses at the gene ends were 2 bases for V and 7 bases for J; bases not matched to a gene: 6. This CDR3 is 16 amino acids long.

The CDR3 DNA is TGTGCCAGCAGCTTGCCTCTAGCGGGAGTGAGCGGGGAGCTGTTTTTT. It codes for CASSLPLAGVSGELFF. The rearrangement joins TRBV5-4 to TRBJ2-2, with 10 nucleotides matching TRBD2. The V gene end was trimmed by 1 base and the J gene end by 7 bases; junction bases not matched to a gene: 7. Germline-derived CDR1 and CDR2 are SGHNT and YYREEE (reference sequence). The CDR3 loop spans 16 amino acids.

This chain connects TRBV7-9 to TRBJ1-4; 8 bases match TRBD1. The germline gives CDR1 SEHNR, CDR2 FQNEAQ (reference sequence). V was clipped by 2 bases and J by 0 bases; unmatched bases: 2. The CDR3 sequence is 16 residues long. As DNA, the CDR3 is TGTGCCAGCAGCTTAACAGGGGGGGCAACTAATGAAAAACTGTTTTTT. It encodes CASSLTGGATNEKLFF.

The chain employs TRBV24-1 and TRBJ2-3; possibly TRBD2 for D (6 bases). The CDR3 covers 13 residues. Germline CDR1 reads KGHDR; CDR2 reads SFDVKD. The V gene lost 4 bases and the J gene lost 4 bases, with 8 bases spanning the gap. In DNA, the CDR3 is TGTGCCACCAGTGAGGCTAGCGCAGATACGCAGTATTTT. Translation gives CATSEASADTQYF.

The chain carries TRBV2 and TRBJ2-3; TRBD2 aligns across 10 bases. The germline V gene encodes CDR1 SNHLY and CDR2 FYNNEI. Trimming cost V 10 bases and J 6 bases; bases outside gene matches: 10. The CDR3 runs to 14 residues. Here the CDR3 DNA reads TGTGCCATCCGGGCCACTAGCGGGACCGATACGCAGTATTTT. Its translation is CAIRATSGTDTQYF.

The chain combines TRBV5-4 with TRBJ2-5; 10 positions agree with TRBD2. Per germline, CDR1 SGHNT and CDR2 YYREEE (reference sequence). With V trimmed by 4 bases and J by 1 base, 7 bases remained unmatched. The CDR3 length is 16 residues. This CDR3 reads CASSPGLAALQETQYF. The CDR3 DNA follows: TGTGCCAGCAGCCCTGGACTAGCGGCCCTCCAAGAGACCCAGTACTTC.

The V gene is TRBV28, the J gene TRBJ2-1; D gene ambiguous. Germline assignment: CDR1 MDHEN and CDR2 SYDVKM. The V end lost 7 bases, the J end lost 4 bases, and 11 bases lay between the germline ends. This CDR3 contains 13 residues. CDR3 nucleotides: TGTGCCAGCACTACCCCGGTATACAATGAGCAGTTCTTC. Protein: CASTTPVYNEQFF.

The chain couples TRBV6-5 to TRBJ2-1; tentative D call: TRBD1 (6 bases). Looked up from germline, CDR1 is MNHEY and CDR2 is SVGAGI. V was clipped by 6 bases and J by 1 base, with 13 bases between them. The CDR3 spans 15 residues. The CDR3 DNA follows: TGTGCCAGCAGACCTCGACAGGCATCCTACAATGAGCAGTTCTTC. It codes for CASRPRQASYNEQFF.

The chain has TRBV7-9 and TRBJ1-1; 9 nucleotides line up with TRBD1. V gave up 5 bases and J gave up 0 bases; unmatched junction bases: 10. This CDR3 has 17 residues. CDR1 is SEHNR, CDR2 FQNEAQ, per germline (reference sequence). The CDR3 DNA sequence: TGTGCCAGCAGCCCAAGACAGGGGGGGTTAATGAACACTGAAGCTTTCTTT. Protein sequence: CASSPRQGGLMNTEAFF.

The chain employs TRBV7-9 and TRBJ2-7; the match to TRBD1 covers 11 bases. This CDR3 has 16 residues. V lost 4 bases to trimming and J lost 3 bases; unmatched junction nucleotides: 8. Germline CDR1 and CDR2: SEHNR and FQNEAQ (reference sequence). The CDR3 loop reads CASSSRDRGTLYEQYF. The CDR3 DNA reads TGTGCCAGCAGCTCCCGGGACAGGGGGACCCTCTACGAGCAGTACTTC.

The chain combines TRBV11-2 with TRBJ2-5, with a possible D match to TRBD1 (5 bases). Looked up from germline, CDR1 is SGHAT and CDR2 is FQNNGV. Trimming removed 4 bases from V and 2 bases from J, with 11 bases in between. The CDR3 length is 14 residues. CDR3 region: CASSSGAIQETQYF. The DNA for the CDR3 is TGTGCCAGCAGCTCTGGGGCCATTCAAGAGACCCAGTACTTC.

This clone has a single count. This chain uses TRBV29-1 with TRBJ2-7; 8 bases agree with TRBD2. Per germline, CDR1 SQVTM and CDR2 ANQGSEA. V gave up 6 bases and J gave up 5 bases; unmatched junction bases: 6. CDR3 length: 12 amino acids. The DNA for the CDR3 is TGCAGCGTACTAAGCGGGAGCCACGAGCAGTACTTC. Translated: CSVLSGSHEQYF.

The chain combines TRBV23-1 with TRBJ1-6; TRBD1 aligns across 8 bases. TRBV23-1 is an open reading frame whose function is uncertain. The CDR3 runs 15 residues. V was clipped by 8 bases and J by 9 bases; unmatched bases: 12. This CDR3 is CASLLSQGAGSPLHF. The DNA for the CDR3 is TGCGCCAGCTTACTCTCCCAGGGGGCTGGTTCACCCCTCCACTTT.

The CDR3 DNA is TGTGCCAGCAGCGTAGACCTAGCGGGAGTAGGGGAGCAGTTCTTC. Translating gives CASSVDLAGVGEQFF. The chain has TRBV9 and TRBJ2-1; 10 bases line up with TRBD2. This CDR3 has 15 residues. Germline values: CDR1 SGDLS, CDR2 YYNGEE. V shed 0 bases and J 10 bases; nucleotides not matched to a gene: 7. The variable domain in full, completed from reference TRBV9 and TRBJ2-1, reads DSGVTQTPKHLITATGQRVTLRCSPRSGDLSVYWYQQSLDQGLQFLIQYYNGEERAKGNILERFSAQQFPDLHSELNLSSLELGDSALYFCASSVDLAGVGEQFFGPGTRLTVL.

V is TRBV14 and J is TRBJ2-2; D ambiguous. The CDR3 loop spans 15 amino acids. V lost 2 bases, J lost 0 bases, and 7 bases lay in between. From germline, CDR1 is SGHDN and CDR2 FVKESK. This CDR3 is CASSQQQPNTGELFF. The DNA for the CDR3 is TGTGCCAGCAGCCAACAACAGCCGAACACCGGGGAGCTGTTTTTT.

V usage is TRBV7-2 and J usage is TRBJ1-1; weak D call: TRBD1 (6 bases). Germline CDR1 SGHTA, CDR2 FQGNSA. V lost 3 bases, J lost 2 bases, and 13 bases lay in between. CDR3 length: 15 residues. CDR3 region: CASSLKGQINTEAFF. In nucleotides, the CDR3 is TGTGCCAGCAGCTTGAAGGGACAAATAAACACTGAAGCTTTCTTT. Filled out from reference TRBV7-2 and TRBJ1-1, the complete variable domain reads GAGVSQSPSNKVTEKGKDVELRCDPISGHTALYWYRQSLGQGLEFLIYFQGNSAPDKSGLPSDRFSAERTGGSVSTLTIQRTQQEDSAVYLCASSLKGQINTEAFFGQGTRLTVV.

The chain joins TRBV7-2 to TRBJ2-7; TRBD2 might be the D (6 bases). This CDR3 spans 15 amino acids. CDR1 is SGHTA and CDR2 is FQGNSA in the germline V gene. Trimming took 4 bases from V and 2 from J, leaving 15 bases between them. The CDR3 bases are TGTGCCAGCAGCTCCCTCGGGCGGGACGCCTACGAGCAGTACTTC. Protein: CASSSLGRDAYEQYF.

This clone was detected only a few times. This rearrangement joins TRBV4-1 to TRBJ2-2; 14 bases map to TRBD2. The V gene's germline CDR1 is MGHRA and CDR2 YSYEKL. Germline trimming cut 0 bases from V and 4 bases from J; bases unmatched to any gene: 7. This CDR3 contains 19 residues. DNA of the CDR3: TGCGCCAGCAGCCAAGAGGGGACTAGCGGGAGAGGGCGCACCGGGGAGCTGTTTTTT. This codes for CASSQEGTSGRGRTGELFF.

The V call is TRBV27, the J call TRBJ2-3; 14 nucleotides agree with TRBD2. Per the germline V gene, CDR1 is MNHEY and CDR2 is SMNVEV (reference sequence). Trimming removed 7 bases from V and 3 bases from J; junction bases left unmatched: 3. The CDR3 totals 15 residues. DNA of the CDR3: TGTGCCAGCAAAGGACTAGCGGGAGGAACAGATACGCAGTATTTT. Translated: CASKGLAGGTDTQYF.

The rearrangement joins TRBV6-2 or TRBV6-3 to TRBJ2-1; 8 nucleotides align to TRBD2. V gave up 0 bases and J gave up 0 bases; unmatched junction bases: 7. The CDR3 covers 18 residues. CDR1 is MNHEY, CDR2 SVGEGT, per germline. CDR3 region: CASSYSTSATYSYNEQFF. The CDR3, as DNA: TGTGCCAGCAGTTACTCGACTAGCGCGACTTACTCCTACAATGAGCAGTTCTTC.

CDR3 amino acids: CASSPRLGLATDTQYF. In DNA, the CDR3 is TGTGCCAGCAGCCCAAGACTCGGACTAGCAACAGATACGCAGTATTTT. This rearrangement joins TRBV7-2 to TRBJ2-3; 8 bases fit TRBD2. CDR3 length: 16 residues. J was trimmed by 3 bases and V by 5 bases; bases with no gene match: 10. CDR1 is SGHTA and CDR2 is FQGNSA in the germline V gene.

The chain uses TRBV12-3 or TRBV12-4 and TRBJ1-5; weak D call: TRBD1 (5 bases). Trimming removed 5 bases at V and 5 bases at J, with 10 bases between. The CDR3 has 13 residues. CDR3 in amino acids: CASSPGPDQPQHF. The CDR3 DNA reads TGTGCCAGCAGTCCAGGGCCCGATCAGCCCCAGCATTTT.

This clone was seen only a few times. The genes are TRBV4-1 and TRBJ2-7, with D possibly TRBD2 on 5 matching bases. V dropped 2 bases and J dropped 2 bases, with 10 bases sitting between them. Germline loops: CDR1 MGHRA, CDR2 YSYEKL. CDR3 length: 14 amino acids. The DNA for the CDR3 is TGCGCCAGCAGCCAACCCGGGATAACCTACGAGCAGTACTTC. It specifies CASSQPGITYEQYF.

This rearrangement joins TRBV19 to TRBJ2-6; no clear D. The CDR3 has 15 amino acids. V was clipped by 3 bases and J by 0 bases, with 6 bases between them. CDR1 and CDR2 from the germline V gene are LNHDA and SQIVND (reference sequence). DNA of the CDR3: TGTGCCAGTAGTATTTCGGGCTCTGGGGCCAACGTCCTGACTTTC. It codes for CASSISGSGANVLTF. The complete variable domain, with remaining parts taken from reference TRBV19 and TRBJ2-6, reads DGGITQSPKYLFRKEGQNVTLSCEQNLNHDAMYWYRQDPGQGLRLIYYSQIVNDFQKGDIAEGYSVSREKKESFPLTVTSAQKNPTAFYLCASSISGSGANVLTFGAGSRLTVL.

The V gene is TRBV5-4, the J gene TRBJ2-2, with TRBD2 identical over 14 bases. The CDR3 is 19 amino acids. Germline loops: CDR1 SGHNT, CDR2 YYREEE (reference sequence). J gave up 6 bases and V 4 bases, and 14 bases lay outside the gene matches. Here the CDR3 reads CASSKTGTSGRVGPGELFF. The CDR3 DNA is TGTGCCAGCAGCAAAACCGGGACTAGCGGGAGAGTGGGTCCCGGGGAGCTGTTTTTT.

This chain uses TRBV2 with TRBJ1-5; possibly TRBD1 for D (5 bases). Germline V gives CDR1 SNHLY, CDR2 FYNNEI. With 6 bases removed from V and 4 bases from J, the gap between germline ends came to 7 bases. The CDR3 has 12 residues. In DNA form, the CDR3 reads TGTGCCAGCAGCAGGGCGAATCAGCCCCAGCATTTT. The encoded protein is CASSRANQPQHF.